This entry lists 26 T cell receptor beta chains sequenced from one sample in a study of CD8 T cells in ankylosing spondylitis (dated 2017 in TCRdb). General conclusions and limits of the study: Blood from ankylosing spondylitis patients appeared to be characterized by a TCR beta motif made up of about 8 highly homologous amino acid variants.

Antigen specificity for these receptors is unknown. Library generation was performed with 5' RACE. The sequencer was an Illumina HiSeq 2500. TCRdb reprocessing: public reads trimmed at Q25 with fastp, clones called with MiXCR, in-frame beta chains kept. Each entry merges the rows of one CDR3 protein and shows their most common DNA and genes. Recorded for this sample are about 220,000 distinct CDR3 sequences; 5.5% to 7.5% of them occurred a single time. The ten largest clones represent approximately 15% of the sample. The sequencing input was blood, either unsorted or a sorted T cell fraction (not recorded which). These receptors were obtained from a male donor with ankylosing spondylitis.

The table lists this clonotype with many counts. The genes are TRBV7-2 and TRBJ2-1; perhaps TRBD1 as D (5 bases). Trimming cost V 4 bases and J 10 bases, with 14 bases left between them. This CDR3 spans 13 amino acids. Germline values: CDR1 SGHTA, CDR2 FQGNSA. CDR3 region: CASSYRHGQEQFF. The CDR3 DNA is TGTGCCAGCAGCTACCGACACGGACAAGAGCAGTTCTTC.

This clonotype was counted only a few times. The chain combines TRBV11-3 with TRBJ2-1; TRBD2 matches 9 bases. This CDR3 spans 17 amino acids. Germline V gene sequence: CDR1 SGHNT, CDR2 YENEEA. V lost 2 bases to trimming and J lost 2 bases; unmatched junction nucleotides: 7. CDR3 nucleotides: TGTGCCAGCAGCTTAAGGTCTAGCGGGATAACCTACAATGAGCAGTTCTTC. This translates into CASSLRSSGITYNEQFF.

The CDR3 DNA is TGTGCCAGTAGTTCCCCCGGCGCGGGAGGTACGGGCGGGGAGCTGTTTTTT. It translates to CASSSPGAGGTGGELFF. The V gene is TRBV19, the J gene TRBJ2-2, with TRBD2 matching over 8 bases. Germline loops: CDR1 LNHDA, CDR2 SQIVND (reference sequence). The CDR3 contains 17 residues. The J segment lost 7 bases and the V segment lost 5 bases, leaving 15 bases of the junction unmatched.

The chain employs TRBV6-2 or TRBV6-3 and TRBJ2-7; no clear D. The V gene lost 7 bases and the J gene lost 3 bases, with 10 bases spanning the gap. Germline CDR1 is MNHEY and CDR2 is SVGEGT. This CDR3 contains 12 residues. The CDR3 spells CASKSLSYEQYF. In nucleotides, the CDR3 is TGTGCCAGCAAATCTCTGAGCTACGAGCAGTACTTC.

CDR3 DNA: TGCAGCGGACTTGGGGGGACGGCTAATGAAAAACTGTTTTTT. Protein: CSGLGGTANEKLFF. The chain recombines TRBV29-1 with TRBJ1-4; TRBD1 is a possible D gene (5 bases). Germline V gene sequence: CDR1 SQVTM, CDR2 ANQGSEA. This CDR3 has 14 residues. V was clipped by 7 bases and J by 3 bases, with 15 bases between them.

V usage is TRBV1 and J usage is TRBJ1-1; the D call of TRBD1 is as the table states it, not checked on the DNA. TRBV1 counts as a pseudogene. The CDR3 sequence is 14 residues long. For the CDR3, the DNA is TGCACCAGCAGCCAAGGACAGGGGGCGACTGAAGCTTTCTTT. Translation gives CTSSQGQGATEAFF.

The chain uses TRBV7-9 and TRBJ2-1; no firm D call. V was pared by 5 bases and J by 8 bases, with 10 bases between. The CDR3 has 12 amino acids. Germline values: CDR1 SEHNR, CDR2 FQNEAQ (reference sequence). In DNA, the CDR3 is TGTGCCAGCAGCAACCCCACGGATGAGCAGTTCTTC. It yields the protein CASSNPTDEQFF.

Of note for this clonotype: The germline gene is not matched at one end of the junction; a read error may be the cause. This rearrangement joins TRBV7-7 to TRBJ2-1; TRBD1 agrees at 8 bases. Germline V gene data show CDR1 as SSHAT and CDR2 as FNYEAQ (reference sequence). This CDR3 is 16 amino acids long. The CDR3, as DNA: TGTGCTAGCAGCTTAGGAGGGCCAGGGGGCGGGAATGAGCAGTTCTTC. Translating it yields CASSLGGPGGGNEQFF. Filled out from reference TRBV7-7 and TRBJ2-1, the complete variable domain reads GAGVSQSPRYKVTKRGQDVTLRCDPISSHATLYWYQQALGQGPEFLTYFNYEAQPDKSGLPSDRFSAERPEGSISTLTIQRTEQRDSAMYRCASSLGGPGGGNEQFFGPGTRLTVL.

This clonotype was seen a few times. This sequence joins TRBV27 and TRBJ2-5; maybe TRBD2 (5 bases). Trimming took 2 bases from V and 2 from J, leaving 9 bases between them. Germline V lookup: CDR1 MNHEY, CDR2 SMNVEV (reference sequence). The CDR3 loop spans 14 amino acids. The chain's CDR3 is CASSLRTGQETQYF. CDR3 nucleotides: TGTGCCAGCAGTTTAAGGACGGGACAAGAGACCCAGTACTTC.

This clonotype was seen at least ten times. The J gene is TRBJ2-1, the V gene TRBV4-3; D possibly uses TRBD1 or TRBD2 (6 bases each). The V gene lost 1 base and the J gene lost 3 bases, with 13 bases spanning the gap. The germline gives CDR1 LGHNA, CDR2 YSLEER. The CDR3 loop spans 16 amino acids. Here the CDR3 reads CASSQGGRGIYNEQFF. CDR3 nucleotide sequence: TGCGCCAGCAGCCAAGGGGGGCGGGGAATCTACAATGAGCAGTTCTTC.

This clonotype was seen only a few times. The chain links TRBV6-2 or TRBV6-3 to TRBJ2-7, with 8 nucleotides matching TRBD2. V trimming: 2 bases; J trimming: 4 bases; junction bases outside the gene matches: 4. CDR3 length: 14 amino acids. Germline V lookup: CDR1 MNHEY, CDR2 SVGEGT. This CDR3 reads CASSYLAGLYEQYF. The CDR3 nucleotides are TGTGCCAGCAGTTACCTAGCGGGTCTATACGAGCAGTACTTC.

This clonotype was seen many times. J is TRBJ2-2 and V is TRBV6-2 or TRBV6-3; D unclear. There are 11 residues in the CDR3. CDR1 and CDR2 from the germline V gene are MNHEY and SVGEGT. V dropped 0 bases and J dropped 9 bases, with 2 bases sitting between them. CDR3 loop: CASSYSRELFF. As DNA, the CDR3 is TGTGCCAGCAGTTACTCAAGGGAGCTGTTTTTT.

This clonotype was observed many times. The chain has TRBV20-1 and TRBJ1-2; no firm D call. This CDR3 comprises 10 residues. Germline assignment: CDR1 DFQATT and CDR2 SNEGSKA (reference sequence). Trimming removed 6 bases from V and 6 bases from J, with 8 bases in between. The CDR3 region has the DNA TGCAGTGCAAAACCCCATGGCTACACCTTC. It is translated as CSAKPHGYTF.

This clonotype was observed a few times. The chain links TRBV12-5 to TRBJ2-7; TRBD2 matches 7 bases. Looked up from germline, CDR1 is LGHNT and CDR2 is FRNRAP. Trimming took 6 bases from V and 2 from J; bases not matched to a gene: 7. This CDR3 is 14 amino acids long. CDR3 loop: CASGAGGRPYEQYF. The CDR3, as DNA: TGTGCTAGTGGGGCTGGCGGGAGACCCTACGAGCAGTACTTC.

The chain employs TRBV20-1 and TRBJ2-2; no clear D gene. The CDR3 runs to 17 residues. Germline lookup yields CDR1 DFQATT and CDR2 SNEGSKA (reference sequence). V lost 0 bases and J lost 1, with 15 bases in between. CDR3 sequence (DNA): TGCAGTGCTAGAGATTCGGTTTTGGTTGGGAACACCGGGGAGCTGTTTTTT. Translated: CSARDSVLVGNTGELFF.

The J gene is TRBJ2-7, the V gene TRBV6-2 or TRBV6-3; 9 nucleotides align to TRBD2. J gave up 5 bases and V 2 bases, and 7 bases lay outside the gene matches. Germline CDR1 reads MNHEY; CDR2 reads SVGEGT. This CDR3 is built from 15 residues. CDR3 nucleotide sequence: TGTGCCAGCAGTTACCCGACTAGCGGACGGGACGAGCAGTACTTC. Its translation is CASSYPTSGRDEQYF.

This clonotype was counted ten times or more. This chain joins TRBV9 and TRBJ1-2, with D possibly TRBD1 on 5 matching bases. This CDR3 comprises 14 residues. CDR1 and CDR2 from the germline V gene are SGDLS and YYNGEE. The ends were cut back, 0 bases at V and 6 bases at J, with 12 bases in the middle. CDR3 loop: CASSVGWGGDGYTF. Written as DNA, the CDR3 is TGTGCCAGCAGCGTAGGGTGGGGCGGGGATGGCTACACCTTC.

This clonotype has at least ten counts. The chain couples TRBV27 to TRBJ2-1; 7 bases are a match to TRBD1. V lost 0 bases to trimming and J lost 13 bases; unmatched junction nucleotides: 9. CDR3 length: 14 amino acids. Germline CDR1 and CDR2: MNHEY and SMNVEV (reference sequence). In DNA, the CDR3 is TGTGCCAGCAGTTTATCCTCTGAAGGGGGCGTCCAGTTCTTC. Protein: CASSLSSEGGVQFF.

This chain connects TRBV7-9 to TRBJ2-3; D is perhaps TRBD1 or TRBD2 (5 bases each). Germline values: CDR1 SEHNR, CDR2 FQNEAQ (reference sequence). The CDR3 runs to 12 residues. V was pared by 5 bases and J by 14 bases, with 17 bases between. The CDR3, as DNA: TGTGCCAGCAGCCAGATGGGGGATCGGCTGTATTTT. Amino acids: CASSQMGDRLYF.

This clonotype was seen more than once but under ten times. The rearrangement joins TRBV10-1 to TRBJ2-3; D ambiguous. Germline V gene lookup returns CDR1 WNHNN and CDR2 SYGVQD (reference sequence). The CDR3 is 12 residues long. V was clipped by 2 bases and J by 7 bases, with 7 bases between them. The CDR3 sequence is CASSESPNTQYF. In DNA, the CDR3 is TGCGCCAGCAGTGAGAGTCCAAATACGCAGTATTTT.

This clonotype has at least ten counts. The CDR3 DNA reads as TGCAGCGTCGACGCCGGACCGACTATTAATGAGCAGTTCTTC. Translated, it gives CSVDAGPTINEQFF. The chain has TRBV29-1 and TRBJ2-1, with D tentatively TRBD2 (5 bases). The length of the CDR3 is 14 residues. Germline CDR1 and CDR2: SQVTM and ANQGSEA. V was cut by 6 bases and J by 7 bases, with 19 bases left in between.

This clonotype came up a few times. The CDR3 sequence: CASSQKTGRGEKLFF. CDR3 in DNA: TGCGCCAGCAGCCAAAAGACAGGGAGGGGAGAAAAACTGTTTTTT. This sequence joins TRBV4-3 and TRBJ1-4; 7 bases map to TRBD1. Germline V CDR1 and CDR2: LGHNA, YSLEER. The J segment lost 8 bases and the V segment lost 2 bases, leaving 8 bases of the junction unmatched. The CDR3 sequence is 15 residues long.

This clonotype was recorded many times. The chain joins TRBV28 to TRBJ1-6; D perhaps matches TRBD1 (6 bases). The CDR3 totals 14 residues. V shed 6 bases and J shed 7 bases, with 13 bases lying between them. CDR1 is MDHEN, CDR2 SYDVKM, per germline. DNA for the CDR3: TGTGCCAGCAGGCCGGGACAAAAAAATTCACCCCTCCACTTT. Protein sequence: CASRPGQKNSPLHF.

In this sample, this clonotype turned up many times. The rearrangement links TRBV9 to TRBJ2-1; D uncertain. This CDR3 is built from 13 residues. Deletions cut 0 bases from V and 8 bases from J, with 9 bases between. The germline V gene has CDR1 SGDLS and CDR2 YYNGEE. The CDR3 nucleotides are TGTGCCAGCAGCGTAGGACTGCTGGATGAGCAGTTCTTC. This translates into CASSVGLLDEQFF.

This clonotype was observed at least ten times. This chain connects TRBV5-4 to TRBJ2-2, with D unresolved. With 2 bases removed from V and 2 bases from J, the gap between germline ends came to 16 bases. This CDR3 is 17 amino acids long. From germline, CDR1 is SGHNT and CDR2 YYREEE (reference sequence). The CDR3 region is CASSFNVGRRNTGELFF. CDR3 in DNA: TGTGCCAGCAGCTTCAATGTAGGCCGCAGAAACACCGGGGAGCTGTTTTTT.

This clonotype has a count of ten or more. This rearrangement joins TRBV4-1 to TRBJ1-2; a possible D gene is TRBD1 (5 bases). Germline V gives CDR1 MGHRA, CDR2 YSYEKL. CDR3 size: 15 residues. V lost 1 base and J 0 bases, leaving 9 bases between the germline ends. In DNA, the CDR3 is TGCGCCAGCAGCCAAGCGGGGGGTGCTAACTATGGCTACACCTTC. As protein: CASSQAGGANYGYTF.